The text below deals with one T cell receptor (beta chain). Its cognate antigen is unknown. These data belong to a study of cytotoxic CD8 clonotypes in ibrutinib-treated CLL. Some clones are missing from TCRdb's copy, which holds only in-frame ones; the method was immunoSEQ multiplex PCR. The data show hundreds of thousands of clones, with roughly 70% seen just once and 15% held by the top ten. Study-level findings and limits: Sampling of sustained-remission and progressing patients occurred at differing times. Once treatment began, public clonotypes, which were uncommon, contracted or stayed stable. Clonality measured at baseline exceeded age-matched healthy donors, tracking circulating CD8+ T-cell counts.

V gave up 7 bases and J gave up 5 bases, with 12 bases separating them. The CDR3 runs to 12 residues. In germline, CDR1 is SGDLS, CDR2 YYNGEE. This receptor was obtained from a human donor with chronic lymphocytic leukemia. The specimen comprised PBMCs, sampled after 24 months of ibrutinib treatment. This chain uses TRBV9 with TRBJ2-5; weak D call: TRBD2 (6 bases). CDR3 DNA sequence: TGTGCCAGCCGGGGGTTGTCGGAGACCCAGTACTTC. This gives the protein CASRGLSETQYF.